Below are 18 T cell receptor beta chains sequenced from a single sample in a study of blood T cell repertoires in COVID-19. The data were produced by immunoSEQ multiplex PCR, yet TCRdb's version contains in-frame clones alone and is incomplete. The sample lists about 250,000 clones, 70% to 90% occurring once. The sequenced material came from peripheral blood. The receptors here all came from a young man with active or convalescent COVID-19.

The J gene is TRBJ1-2, the V gene TRBV6-5, with 8 bases that match TRBD1. V lost 10 bases, J lost 4 bases, and 11 bases stayed unmatched. This CDR3 comprises 14 residues. Germline values: CDR1 MNHEY, CDR2 SVGAGI. In DNA form, the CDR3 reads TGTGCCACGGACGGGACAGGAACGTTCTATGGCTACACCTTC. Translation: CATDGTGTFYGYTF.

This clone was counted only a few times. The V and J genes are TRBV10-2 and TRBJ1-5; D remains unclear. The CDR3 covers 13 residues. V lost 7 bases and J lost 3, with 10 bases in between. From germline, CDR1 is WSHSY and CDR2 SAAADI. Here the CDR3 DNA reads TGCGCCAGCACCGGCAGGCTCAATCAGCCCCAGCATTTT. Its protein product is CASTGRLNQPQHF.

The chain combines TRBV7-2 with TRBJ2-1; TRBD2 agrees at 7 bases. The CDR3 is 13 residues long. The germline gives CDR1 SGHTA, CDR2 FQGNSA. Trimming cost V 7 bases and J 8 bases; bases outside gene matches: 8. CDR3 coding DNA: TGTGCCAGCATCTACCGTGGACTAGATGAGCAGTTCTTC. This codes for CASIYRGLDEQFF.

The V call is TRBV19, the J call TRBJ2-7, with TRBD2 matching over 10 bases. The CDR3 is 15 residues long. CDR1 is LNHDA and CDR2 is SQIVND in the germline V gene (reference sequence). Trimming cost V 3 bases and J 5 bases; bases outside gene matches: 7. For the CDR3, the DNA is TGTGCCAGTAGTATCGGAGCGGGAGGGCCCCACGAGCAGTACTTC. Translation gives CASSIGAGGPHEQYF.

CDR3 nucleotide sequence: TGTGCCAGCAGGGGCGACAGGGTCAAGTCTGGGGCCAACGTCCTGACTTTC. It specifies CASRGDRVKSGANVLTF. This chain joins TRBV7-9 and TRBJ2-6; 7 positions agree with TRBD1. The germline V gene encodes CDR1 SEHNR and CDR2 FQNEAQ (reference sequence). V lost 6 bases and J lost 1; bases outside the gene matches: 9. The CDR3 spans 17 residues.

The chain has TRBV9 and TRBJ1-1, with 8 bases matching TRBD1. CDR1 is SGDLS and CDR2 is YYNGEE in the germline V gene. The CDR3 loop spans 15 amino acids. Trimming cost V 2 bases and J 4 bases; bases outside gene matches: 7. The CDR3 spells CASSVLQGDGTEAFF. The CDR3 DNA reads as TGTGCCAGCAGCGTTTTACAGGGGGACGGCACTGAAGCTTTCTTT. The variable domain in full, with the rest retrieved from reference TRBV9 and TRBJ1-1, is DSGVTQTPKHLITATGQRVTLRCSPRSGDLSVYWYQQSLDQGLQFLIQYYNGEERAKGNILERFSAQQFPDLHSELNLSSLELGDSALYFCASSVLQGDGTEAFFGQGTRLTVV.

The chain carries TRBV11-2 and TRBJ1-1; D ambiguous. V gave up 2 bases and J gave up 7 bases, with 11 bases separating them. The CDR3 spans 13 residues. Germline CDR1 reads SGHAT; CDR2 reads FQNNGV. CDR3 coding DNA: TGTGCCAGCAGCTTACGGGGTCGGCTTGAAGCTTTCTTT. Encoded protein: CASSLRGRLEAFF.

The J gene is TRBJ2-7, the V gene TRBV4-3; 7 bases map to TRBD1. This CDR3 has 17 amino acids. The germline V gene has CDR1 LGHNA and CDR2 YSLEER. With V trimmed by 0 bases and J by 1 base, 9 bases remained unmatched. CDR3 nucleotide sequence: TGCGCCAGCAGCCAAGACTATAGGGCAGGGGGATCCTACGAGCAGTACTTC. It encodes CASSQDYRAGGSYEQYF.

The chain joins TRBV30 to TRBJ1-1, with TRBD1 matching over 7 bases. CDR3 size: 11 residues. The germline CDR1 and CDR2 sequences are GTSNPN and SVGIG (reference sequence). The junction had 5 bases not matched to a gene; V was cut back by 8 bases and J by 5 bases. The CDR3 protein is CAGTQGTEAFF. CDR3 DNA sequence: TGTGCCGGTACACAGGGGACTGAAGCTTTCTTT.

J is TRBJ2-7 and V is TRBV6-5; D gene unclear. This CDR3 contains 11 residues. The germline V gene has CDR1 MNHEY and CDR2 SVGAGI. V shed 0 bases and J shed 7 bases, with 4 bases lying between them. Written as DNA, the CDR3 is TGTGCCAGCAGTTACTCGGAGGAGCAGTACTTC. The encoded protein is CASSYSEEQYF.

J is TRBJ1-3 and V is TRBV6-1; 9 nucleotides line up with TRBD1. The germline V gene encodes CDR1 MNHNS and CDR2 SASEGT. The ends lost 4 bases at V and 0 bases at J; junction bases unmatched: 10. The CDR3 loop spans 18 amino acids. CDR3 amino acids: CASSVLQGAMSSGNTIYF. Here the CDR3 DNA reads TGTGCCAGCAGTGTCCTACAGGGGGCAATGAGCTCTGGAAACACCATATATTTT.

The chain has TRBV28 and TRBJ2-1; 7 bases line up with TRBD1. V shed 5 bases and J 2 bases; nucleotides not matched to a gene: 6. The CDR3 length is 15 residues. Per the germline V gene, CDR1 is MDHEN and CDR2 is SYDVKM. CDR3 amino acids: CASSVRDRAYNEQFF. For the CDR3, the DNA is TGTGCCAGCAGTGTCCGGGACAGAGCCTACAATGAGCAGTTCTTC.

The chain carries TRBV19 and TRBJ2-6, with 10 positions matching TRBD1. Per the germline V gene, CDR1 is LNHDA and CDR2 is SQIVND (reference sequence). The CDR3 contains 17 residues. V shed 10 bases, J shed 4 bases, and the junction held 13 bases outside the gene matches. The CDR3 coding sequence is TGTGCCACCCAAACGGGACAGGGGAAATCCGGGGCCAACGTCCTGACTTTC. Translation: CATQTGQGKSGANVLTF.

This sequence joins TRBV7-2 and TRBJ2-7; a weak D match, TRBD1 (7 bases). Germline V gene data show CDR1 as SGHTA and CDR2 as FQGNSA. Deletions cut 3 bases from V and 2 bases from J, with 14 bases between. The CDR3 totals 15 residues. The CDR3 nucleotides are TGTGCCAGCAGCTTCGACAGGGCGGGAACCTACGAGCAGTACTTC. This codes for CASSFDRAGTYEQYF. Using reference TRBV7-2 and TRBJ2-7 for the parts outside the CDR3, the full variable domain is GAGVSQSPSNKVTEKGKDVELRCDPISGHTALYWYRQSLGQGLEFLIYFQGNSAPDKSGLPSDRFSAERTGGSVSTLTIQRTQQEDSAVYLCASSFDRAGTYEQYFGPGTRLTVT.

V usage is TRBV7-9 and J usage is TRBJ2-2; TRBD1 matches at 7 bases. Trimming removed 5 bases from V and 3 bases from J; junction bases left unmatched: 6. Germline values: CDR1 SEHNR, CDR2 FQNEAQ (reference sequence). The CDR3 is 15 amino acids. CDR3 in DNA: TGTGCCAGCAGCCTAGACAGGGCCTACACCGGGGAGCTGTTTTTT. Translated: CASSLDRAYTGELFF.

The chain joins TRBV7-2 to TRBJ2-2; 11 nucleotides align to TRBD1. Germline V lookup: CDR1 SGHTA, CDR2 FQGNSA. The CDR3 extends over 20 amino acids. The junction had 14 bases not matched to a gene; V was cut back by 0 bases and J by 5 bases. The CDR3 is CASSLAVGTGGERWTGELFF. The CDR3 DNA reads as TGTGCCAGCAGCTTAGCGGTCGGGACAGGGGGAGAGAGATGGACCGGGGAGCTGTTTTTT. The full variable domain, with the rest looked up from reference TRBV7-2 and TRBJ2-2, is GAGVSQSPSNKVTEKGKDVELRCDPISGHTALYWYRQSLGQGLEFLIYFQGNSAPDKSGLPSDRFSAERTGGSVSTLTIQRTQQEDSAVYLCASSLAVGTGGERWTGELFFGEGSRLTVL.

V usage is TRBV10-3 and J usage is TRBJ2-3; perhaps TRBD2 as D (6 bases). CDR1 and CDR2 from the germline V gene are ENHRY and SYGVKD. V was pared by 10 bases and J by 7 bases, with 24 bases between. The CDR3 is 15 amino acids. In nucleotides, the CDR3 is TGTGCCACCCGGGGGTCTGAATATGTGGGGAATACGCAGTATTTT. As protein: CATRGSEYVGNTQYF.

This clone was seen more than once but under ten times. This chain connects TRBV30 to TRBJ1-6; 9 bases fit TRBD1. Trimming cost V 2 bases and J 9 bases; bases outside gene matches: 5. The CDR3 spans 14 residues. CDR1 is GTSNPN, CDR2 SVGIG, per germline (reference sequence). The CDR3 DNA sequence: TGTGCCTGGAGTTCCGGACAGGGGAGTTCACCCCTCCACTTT. Its translation is CAWSSGQGSSPLHF.